This T cell receptor (beta chain) was profiled in a study of blood T cells in healthy people across ages. Study background: Roughly one uniquely barcoded beta molecule per two T cells was captured.

Extraction of total RNA produced a minimum of 5.5 micrograms from each sample. The V gene's germline CDR1 is MGHRA and CDR2 YSYEKL. The CDR3 spans 13 residues. With a J-beta primer mix and a sample-barcoded 5' primer, a second PCR ran about 7 to 11 cycles. A single record per CDR3 protein comes from TCRdb applying MiXCR to the 5' RACE reads. The repertoire consists of some 560,000 distinct CDR3 sequences, with about a quarter occurring once and the leading ten covering approximately 3.6%. These records were also assigned to another study, of T cells of mothers and their children. That work states: When the second PCR was run, its M1S primer added sample barcodes and 2-4 random nucleotides. There were over 10 million TCR beta CDR3 reads from each mother and about 3 million from each child.

Sequenced material: blood. The origin of this receptor is a boy under 10 years old in good health. The V and J genes are TRBV4-1 and TRBJ2-5; TRBD1 matches at 8 bases. The J call may not be correct, given that the DNA end is closer to TRBJ2-1. The CDR3 is CASSLDRGLEQFF. Written as DNA, the CDR3 is TGCGCCAGCAGCCTAGACAGGGGATTGGAGCAGTTCTTC.